This T cell receptor (beta chain) was found in a study of naive and memory T cell subsets. Study-level points and caveats: Especially in CD8 cells, naive repertoires contained a few larger clonotypes, possibly CD45RA-re-expressing memory cells.

This CDR3 contains 15 residues. V trimming: 3 bases; J trimming: 1 base; junction bases outside the gene matches: 9. CDR1 and CDR2 (germline): SQVTM, ANQGSEA. This clonotype came up a few times. Antigen unknown. Both TRBC1 and TRBC2 were covered by a beta constant-region primer of two equimolar oligonucleotides. Nested alpha and beta constant-region primers with the SP2 primer drove four PCR rounds on ligated cDNA. The cDNA 3' end received a ligated single-stranded oligonucleotide carrying the SP2 primer and a 12-nucleotide UMI. TCRdb independently ran MiXCR on the UMI-ligation and nested PCR reads; one entry per CDR3 protein. The data contain about 140,000 distinct CDR3 sequences, under 25% of them singletons.

The sequence came from a human donor in good health. This sequence joins TRBV29-1 and TRBJ2-7; 7 bases match TRBD1. Sample: naive CD8+ T cells from blood. The CDR3 sequence is CSVEGPGQVSYEQYF. DNA for the CDR3: TGCAGCGTTGAGGGACCAGGACAGGTTTCCTACGAGCAGTACTTC.